The clone carrying this T cell receptor beta chain came up once. What it recognizes is unknown. The junction does not match germline at one end; this may be a read error. This sample was included in a study of cytomegalovirus exposure and HLA in healthy donors. The CDR3 covers 15 residues. Germline values: CDR1 SSHAT, CDR2 FNYEAQ (reference sequence). Study results and limitations: After further analysis at a later stage, 16,951 TCR beta sequences were associated with HLA alleles at 0.05 false discovery rate. Association of a missense DCLRE1C variant with TCR beta V- and J-gene trimming was reported in a later analysis. When the data were analyzed later, several of the most significant clusters appeared to be linked to common viral pathogens. Presence/absence analysis assumed near-uniform sequencing depth across donors.

Primers for the PCR totalled 60 Vbeta and 13 Jbeta. Assay: immunoSEQ multiplex PCR; the TCRdb copy retains only in-frame clones and omits some. The sample contains roughly 180,000 clones, around 80% of which appear only once. Sequenced input: PBMCs. V is TRBV7-7 and J is TRBJ2-5, with 9 positions matching TRBD1. This sequence was found in a young man in good health and CMV-seronegative. The CDR3 coding sequence is TGTGCTAGCAGCTCGGGACAGGGTGGGCAAGAGACCCAGTACTTC. This sequence encodes CASSSGQGGQETQYF.